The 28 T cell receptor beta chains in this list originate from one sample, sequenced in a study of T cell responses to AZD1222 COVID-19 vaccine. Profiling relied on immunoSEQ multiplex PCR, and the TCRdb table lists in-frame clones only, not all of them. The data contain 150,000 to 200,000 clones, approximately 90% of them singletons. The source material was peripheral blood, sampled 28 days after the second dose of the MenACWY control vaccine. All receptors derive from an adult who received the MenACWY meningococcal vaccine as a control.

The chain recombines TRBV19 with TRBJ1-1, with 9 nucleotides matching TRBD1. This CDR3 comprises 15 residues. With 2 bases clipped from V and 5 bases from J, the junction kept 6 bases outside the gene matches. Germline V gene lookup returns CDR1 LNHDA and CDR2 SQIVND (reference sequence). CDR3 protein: CASSISVTGGTEAFF. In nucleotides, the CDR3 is TGTGCCAGTAGTATAAGCGTGACAGGGGGGACTGAAGCTTTCTTT.

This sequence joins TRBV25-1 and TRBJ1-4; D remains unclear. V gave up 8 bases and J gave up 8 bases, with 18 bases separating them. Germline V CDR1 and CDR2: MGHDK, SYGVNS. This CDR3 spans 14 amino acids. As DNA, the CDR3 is TGTGCCAGCGCAATGACGCCAGCAGGAGAAAAACTGTTTTTT. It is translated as CASAMTPAGEKLFF. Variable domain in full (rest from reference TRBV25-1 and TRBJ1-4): EADIYQTPRYLVIGTGKKITLECSQTMGHDKMYWYQQDPGMELHLIHYSYGVNSTEKGDLSSESTVSRIRTEHFPLTLESARPSHTSQYLCASAMTPAGEKLFFGSGTQLSVL.

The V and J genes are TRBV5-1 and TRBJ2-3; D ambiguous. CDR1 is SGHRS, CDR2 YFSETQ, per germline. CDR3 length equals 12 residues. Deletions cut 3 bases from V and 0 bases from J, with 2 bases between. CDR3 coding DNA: TGCGCCAGCAGCTCTAGCACAGATACGCAGTATTTT. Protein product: CASSSSTDTQYF.

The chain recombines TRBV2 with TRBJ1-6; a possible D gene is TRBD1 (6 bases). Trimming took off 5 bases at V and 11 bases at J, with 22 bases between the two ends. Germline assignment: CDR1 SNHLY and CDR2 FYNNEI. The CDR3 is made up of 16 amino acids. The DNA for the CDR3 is TGTGCCAGCAGTCCCTCCCCGCAGGGGTCCTATCCACCCCTCCACTTT. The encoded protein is CASSPSPQGSYPPLHF.

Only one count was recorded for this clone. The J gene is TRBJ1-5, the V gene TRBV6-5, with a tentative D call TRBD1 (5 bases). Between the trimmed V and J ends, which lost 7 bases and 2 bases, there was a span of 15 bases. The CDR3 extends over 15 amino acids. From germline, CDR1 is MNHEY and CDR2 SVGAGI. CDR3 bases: TGTGCCAGCACCGAACAAGGGGTGCGCAATCAGCCCCAGCATTTT. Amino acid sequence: CASTEQGVRNQPQHF.

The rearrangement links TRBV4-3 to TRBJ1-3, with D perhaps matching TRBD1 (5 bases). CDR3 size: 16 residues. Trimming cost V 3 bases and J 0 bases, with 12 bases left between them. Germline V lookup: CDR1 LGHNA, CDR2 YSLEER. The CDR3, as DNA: TGCGCCAGCAGCCAGGGGACTGCTTACTCTGGAAACACCATATATTTT. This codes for CASSQGTAYSGNTIYF.

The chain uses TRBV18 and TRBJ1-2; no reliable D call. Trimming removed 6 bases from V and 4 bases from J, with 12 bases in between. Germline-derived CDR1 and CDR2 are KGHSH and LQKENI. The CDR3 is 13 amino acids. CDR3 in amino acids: CASSTQDLYGYTF. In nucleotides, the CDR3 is TGTGCCAGCTCCACGCAGGACCTCTATGGCTACACCTTC.

For the CDR3, the DNA is TGCGCCAGCACTCCGACAGGGGCCCCCTACGAGCAGTACTTC. Its translation is CASTPTGAPYEQYF. This rearrangement joins TRBV5-1 to TRBJ2-7; TRBD1 matches 8 bases. Germline CDR1 and CDR2: SGHRS and YFSETQ. The trim removed 6 bases at V and 2 bases at J, leaving 7 bases unmatched. The CDR3 extends over 14 amino acids.

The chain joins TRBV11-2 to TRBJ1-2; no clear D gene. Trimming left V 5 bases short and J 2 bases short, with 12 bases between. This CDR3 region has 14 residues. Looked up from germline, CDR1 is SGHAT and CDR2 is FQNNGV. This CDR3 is CASSPQDWNYGYTF. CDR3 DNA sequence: TGTGCCAGCAGCCCCCAGGACTGGAACTATGGCTACACCTTC. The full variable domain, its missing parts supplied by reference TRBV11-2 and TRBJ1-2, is EAGVAQSPRYKIIEKRQSVAFWCNPISGHATLYWYQQILGQGPKLLIQFQNNGVVDDSQLPKDRFSAERLKGVDSTLKIQPAKLEDSAVYLCASSPQDWNYGYTFGSGTRLTVV.

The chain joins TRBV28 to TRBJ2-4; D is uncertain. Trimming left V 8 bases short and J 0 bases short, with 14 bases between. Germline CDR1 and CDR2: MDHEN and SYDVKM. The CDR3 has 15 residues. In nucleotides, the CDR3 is TGTGCCAGCGTTCCCGTGGGTCTAGCCAAAAACATTCAGTACTTC. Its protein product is CASVPVGLAKNIQYF.

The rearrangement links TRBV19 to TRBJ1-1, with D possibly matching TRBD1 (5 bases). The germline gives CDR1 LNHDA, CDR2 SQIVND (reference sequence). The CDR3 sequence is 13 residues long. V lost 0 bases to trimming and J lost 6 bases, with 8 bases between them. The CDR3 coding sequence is TGTGCCAGTAGTATAGACGCAGGGCCTGAAGCTTTCTTT. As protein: CASSIDAGPEAFF.

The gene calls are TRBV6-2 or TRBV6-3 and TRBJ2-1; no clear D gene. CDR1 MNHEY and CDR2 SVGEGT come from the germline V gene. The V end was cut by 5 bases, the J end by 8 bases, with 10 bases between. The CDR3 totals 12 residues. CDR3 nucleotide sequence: TGTGCCAGCAGTCCCGTAGCCCATGAGCAGTTCTTC. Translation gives CASSPVAHEQFF.

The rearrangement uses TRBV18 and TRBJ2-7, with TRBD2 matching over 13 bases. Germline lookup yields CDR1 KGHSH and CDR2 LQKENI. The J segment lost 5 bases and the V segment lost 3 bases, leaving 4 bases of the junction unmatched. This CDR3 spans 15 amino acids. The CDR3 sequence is CASSPRTSGSDEQYF. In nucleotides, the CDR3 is TGTGCCAGCTCACCTCGGACTAGCGGGAGTGACGAGCAGTACTTC.

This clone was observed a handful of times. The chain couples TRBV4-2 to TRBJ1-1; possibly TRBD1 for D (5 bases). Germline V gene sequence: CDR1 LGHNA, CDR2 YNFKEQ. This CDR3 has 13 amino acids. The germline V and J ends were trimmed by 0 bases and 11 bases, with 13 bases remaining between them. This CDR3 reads CASSQDEGRAAFF. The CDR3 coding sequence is TGTGCCAGCAGCCAAGATGAGGGCAGGGCGGCTTTCTTT.

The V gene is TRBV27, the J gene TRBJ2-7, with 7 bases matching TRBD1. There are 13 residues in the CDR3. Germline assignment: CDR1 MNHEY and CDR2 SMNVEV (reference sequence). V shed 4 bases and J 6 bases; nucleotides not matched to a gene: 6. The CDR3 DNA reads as TGTGCCAGCAGTTCCTACAGGGGTTCCGAGCAGTACTTC. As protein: CASSSYRGSEQYF.

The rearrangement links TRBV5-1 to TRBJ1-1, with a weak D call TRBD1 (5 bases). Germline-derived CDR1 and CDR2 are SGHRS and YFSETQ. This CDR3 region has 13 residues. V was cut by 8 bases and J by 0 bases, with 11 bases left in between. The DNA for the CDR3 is TGCGCCAGTAACTCAGGGATGAACACTGAAGCTTTCTTT. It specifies CASNSGMNTEAFF.

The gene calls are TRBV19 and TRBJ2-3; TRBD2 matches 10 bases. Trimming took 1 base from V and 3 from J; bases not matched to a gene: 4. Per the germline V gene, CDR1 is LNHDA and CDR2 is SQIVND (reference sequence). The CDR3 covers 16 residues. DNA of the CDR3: TGTGCCAGTAGTATAGTGGGTAGCGGGAGGACAGATACGCAGTATTTT. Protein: CASSIVGSGRTDTQYF.

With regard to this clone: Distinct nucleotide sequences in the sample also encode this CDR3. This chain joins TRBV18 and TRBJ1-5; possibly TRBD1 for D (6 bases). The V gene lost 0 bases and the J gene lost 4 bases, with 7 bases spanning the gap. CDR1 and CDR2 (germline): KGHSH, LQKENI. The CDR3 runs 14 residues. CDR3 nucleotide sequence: TGTGCCAGCTCACCACCAGGGGGGAATCAGCCCCAGCATTTT. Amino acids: CASSPPGGNQPQHF.

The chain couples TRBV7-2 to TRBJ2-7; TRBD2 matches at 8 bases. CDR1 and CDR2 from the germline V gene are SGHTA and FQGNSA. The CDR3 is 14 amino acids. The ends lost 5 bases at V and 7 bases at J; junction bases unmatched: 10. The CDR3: CASSPRGGLGEQYF. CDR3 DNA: TGTGCCAGCAGCCCTCGGGGGGGACTAGGGGAGCAGTACTTC.

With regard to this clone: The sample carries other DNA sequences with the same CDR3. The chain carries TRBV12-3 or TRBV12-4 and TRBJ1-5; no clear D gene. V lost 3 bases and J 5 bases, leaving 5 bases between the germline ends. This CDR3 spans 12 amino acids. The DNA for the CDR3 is TGTGCCAGCAGTTTGATGGATCAGCCCCAGCATTTT. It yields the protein CASSLMDQPQHF.

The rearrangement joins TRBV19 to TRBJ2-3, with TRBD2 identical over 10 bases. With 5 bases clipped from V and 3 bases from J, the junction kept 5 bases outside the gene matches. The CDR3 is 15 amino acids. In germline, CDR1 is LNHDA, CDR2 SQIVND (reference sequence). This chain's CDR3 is CASSGLAGVTDTQYF. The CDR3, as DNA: TGTGCCAGTAGTGGCCTAGCGGGAGTTACAGATACGCAGTATTTT.

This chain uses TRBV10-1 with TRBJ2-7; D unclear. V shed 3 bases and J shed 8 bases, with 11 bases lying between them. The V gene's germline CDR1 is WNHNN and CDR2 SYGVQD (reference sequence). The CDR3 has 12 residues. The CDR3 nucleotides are TGCGCCAGCAGTGATGAGAAGGCTAAGCAGTACTTC. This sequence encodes CASSDEKAKQYF.

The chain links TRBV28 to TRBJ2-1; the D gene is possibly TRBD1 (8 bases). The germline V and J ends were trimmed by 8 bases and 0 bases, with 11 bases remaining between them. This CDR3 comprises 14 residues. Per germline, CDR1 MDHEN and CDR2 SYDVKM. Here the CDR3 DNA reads TGTGCCAGCTACAGGGGGGGCTCCTACAATGAGCAGTTCTTC. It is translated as CASYRGGSYNEQFF.

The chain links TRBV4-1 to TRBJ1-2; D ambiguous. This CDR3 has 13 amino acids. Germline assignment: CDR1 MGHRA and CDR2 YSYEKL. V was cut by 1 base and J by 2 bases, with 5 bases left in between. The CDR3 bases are TGCGCCAGCAGCCAAGCGGGGAACTATGGCTACACCTTC. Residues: CASSQAGNYGYTF.

The CDR3 nucleotides read TGTGCCAGCAGCGTCGGCGTGCGCAATGAGCAGTTCTTC. Its translation is CASSVGVRNEQFF. V and J are TRBV9 and TRBJ2-1; D ambiguous. V was cut by 2 bases and J by 6 bases, with 9 bases left in between. This CDR3 comprises 13 residues. Germline V gene sequence: CDR1 SGDLS, CDR2 YYNGEE.

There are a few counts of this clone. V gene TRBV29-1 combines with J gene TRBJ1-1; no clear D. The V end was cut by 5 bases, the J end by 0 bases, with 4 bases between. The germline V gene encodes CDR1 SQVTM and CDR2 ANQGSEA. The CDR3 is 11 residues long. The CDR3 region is CSVFLNTEAFF. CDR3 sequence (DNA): TGCAGCGTTTTCTTGAACACTGAAGCTTTCTTT.

This chain's CDR3 is CASARLAGDRGEQFF. The CDR3 DNA sequence: TGTGCCAGTGCTCGGTTGGCGGGAGATCGGGGTGAGCAGTTCTTC. J is TRBJ2-1 and V is TRBV19, with 7 bases that match TRBD2. Germline V lookup: CDR1 LNHDA, CDR2 SQIVND (reference sequence). J lost 9 bases, V lost 8 bases, and 16 bases had no gene match. This CDR3 spans 15 amino acids.

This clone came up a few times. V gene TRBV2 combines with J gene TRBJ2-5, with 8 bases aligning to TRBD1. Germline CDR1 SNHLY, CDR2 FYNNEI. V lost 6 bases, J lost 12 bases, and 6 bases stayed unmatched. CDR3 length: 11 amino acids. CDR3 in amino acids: CASSRDRFEYF. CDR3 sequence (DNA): TGTGCCAGCAGCCGGGACAGGTTTGAGTACTTC. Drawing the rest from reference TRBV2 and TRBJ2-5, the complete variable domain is EPEVTQTPSHQVTQMGQEVILRCVPISNHLYFYWYRQILGQKVEFLVSFYNNEISEKSEIFDDQFSVERPDGSNFTLKIRSTKLEDSAMYFCASSRDRFEYFGPGTRLLVL.